The 29 T cell receptor beta chains below come from one sample, sequenced in a study of control samples from healthy donors and cancer patients (dated by TCRdb to 2018 to 2021). The method behind the library was the immunoSEQ multiplex PCR assay. As stored in TCRdb, this immuneACCESS dataset retains in-frame rearrangements with V and J assigned. A fraction of the clones does not appear; measured against another copy, unresolved V genes explain less than half of the discrepancy, and the remainder lacks a known reason. A total of 100,000 to 150,000 clones appear in this sample, around 92% of them only once. The ten top clones hold around 2.1% of the sample. What was sequenced was blood. These receptors all stem from a woman aged 50 to 65 in good health.

This chain links TRBV6-5 with TRBJ1-1; 9 bases match TRBD1. Germline trimming cut 1 base from V and 1 base from J; bases unmatched to any gene: 4. Germline CDR1 is MNHEY and CDR2 is SVGAGI. The CDR3 runs 16 residues. CDR3 bases: TGTGCCAGCAGTTACTTACCGGGACAGGGGAACACTGAAGCTTTCTTT. Translation: CASSYLPGQGNTEAFF.

The chain employs TRBV18 and TRBJ1-2; D uncertain. Trimming removed 3 bases from V and 3 bases from J, with 5 bases in between. Germline CDR1 and CDR2: KGHSH and LQKENI. The CDR3 loop spans 12 amino acids. The CDR3 DNA sequence: TGTGCCAGCTCACCCCGGGACTATGGCTACACCTTC. Protein product: CASSPRDYGYTF.

The chain uses TRBV29-1 and TRBJ2-5, with 9 bases matching TRBD1. Germline CDR1 and CDR2: SQVTM and ANQGSEA. The CDR3 is 12 amino acids. V shed 6 bases, J shed 4 bases, and the junction held 3 bases outside the gene matches. This chain's CDR3 is CSVGQGTETQYF. The CDR3 coding sequence is TGCAGCGTCGGACAGGGGACAGAGACCCAGTACTTC.

The rearrangement links TRBV10-2 to TRBJ2-5; D unresolved. V lost 3 bases and J lost 1, with 12 bases in between. This CDR3 is built from 15 residues. CDR1 is WSHSY, CDR2 SAAADI, per germline. The CDR3 is CASSEVRGAQETQYF. The CDR3 DNA reads TGCGCCAGCAGTGAAGTACGTGGAGCCCAAGAGACCCAGTACTTC.

This chain joins TRBV6-5 and TRBJ2-7, with TRBD1 as a possible D gene (5 bases). Germline CDR1 is MNHEY and CDR2 is SVGAGI. This CDR3 region has 13 residues. V dropped 6 bases and J dropped 2 bases, with 11 bases sitting between them. The CDR3 protein is CASSRVGAYEQYF. In nucleotides, the CDR3 is TGTGCCAGCAGCAGGGTAGGGGCCTACGAGCAGTACTTC.

The V call is TRBV6-5, the J call TRBJ2-7, with a possible D match to TRBD1 (6 bases). The CDR3 sequence is 13 residues long. The germline V gene encodes CDR1 MNHEY and CDR2 SVGAGI. The CDR3 sequence is CGVARWEGGEQYF. CDR3 bases: TGTGGGGTGGCGCGGTGGGAAGGGGGCGAGCAGTACTTC.

The chain joins TRBV5-5 to TRBJ2-5; D is undetermined. With 6 bases removed from V and 1 base from J, the gap between germline ends came to 16 bases. The CDR3 extends over 15 amino acids. CDR1 is SGHKS and CDR2 is YYEKEE in the germline V gene (reference sequence). The CDR3 DNA reads TGTGCCAGCAACCCCTTTCAGGCGGCCCAAGAGACCCAGTACTTC. Its translation is CASNPFQAAQETQYF.

This sequence joins TRBV2 and TRBJ2-3; TRBD2 matches 7 bases. Trimming cost V 6 bases and J 3 bases; bases outside gene matches: 9. In germline, CDR1 is SNHLY, CDR2 FYNNEI. The CDR3 has 15 residues. CDR3 DNA sequence: TGTGCCAGCAGGAGAGTGACTAGCAGAACAGATACGCAGTATTTT. Translation: CASRRVTSRTDTQYF.

The gene calls are TRBV27 and TRBJ2-1; 12 bases agree with TRBD1. The CDR3 totals 14 residues. J was trimmed by 7 bases and V by 8 bases; bases with no gene match: 6. Germline V gives CDR1 MNHEY, CDR2 SMNVEV (reference sequence). CDR3 loop: CASWGQGAVNEQFF. The CDR3 DNA follows: TGTGCCAGCTGGGGACAGGGGGCGGTTAATGAGCAGTTCTTC.

This chain links TRBV28 with TRBJ1-2; D remains ambiguous. This CDR3 is 11 amino acids long. Trimming removed 4 bases from V and 4 bases from J, with 4 bases in between. Germline CDR1 is MDHEN and CDR2 is SYDVKM. As DNA, the CDR3 is TGTGCCAGCAGTTCTAGCTATGGCTACACCTTC. This codes for CASSSSYGYTF.

V usage is TRBV28 and J usage is TRBJ1-4, with 8 bases identical to TRBD1. Germline V gives CDR1 MDHEN, CDR2 SYDVKM. This CDR3 contains 16 residues. V gave up 7 bases and J gave up 3 bases; unmatched junction bases: 10. The CDR3 DNA sequence: TGTGCCAGCAACCGACCCGACAGGGGCTCTAATGAAAAACTGTTTTTT. Protein sequence: CASNRPDRGSNEKLFF.

CDR3 region: CASSPTQNTEAFF. CDR3 nucleotides: TGTGCCAGCAGCCCCACTCAGAACACTGAAGCTTTCTTT. The rearrangement uses TRBV12-3 or TRBV12-4 and TRBJ1-1; no reliable D call. Trimming removed 6 bases from V and 1 base from J, with 9 bases in between. CDR3 length: 13 residues.

The V gene is TRBV18, the J gene TRBJ1-4; maybe TRBD1 (6 bases). Germline CDR1 and CDR2: KGHSH and LQKENI. The CDR3 is 15 amino acids. The V end was cut by 3 bases, the J end by 8 bases, with 16 bases between. The CDR3 DNA reads TGTGCCAGCTCACCGTCGGTACAGGGCGGGGAAAAACTGTTTTTT. Translated: CASSPSVQGGEKLFF.

V is TRBV20-1 and J is TRBJ1-6, with 9 bases lining up with TRBD1. V lost 3 bases to trimming and J lost 9 bases; unmatched junction nucleotides: 6. Looked up from germline, CDR1 is DFQATT and CDR2 is SNEGSKA (reference sequence). The CDR3 has 14 amino acids. CDR3 DNA sequence: TGCAGTGCTAGTGAGACAGGGGGTGGTTCACCCCTCCACTTT. Its protein product is CSASETGGGSPLHF.

The CDR3 sequence: CASSFGANSPLHF. The DNA of the CDR3 is TGTGCCAGCAGTTTTGGGGCAAATTCACCCCTCCACTTT. The rearrangement uses TRBV6-2 or TRBV6-3 and TRBJ1-6; D is perhaps TRBD1 (5 bases). The germline V gene encodes CDR1 MNHEY and CDR2 SVGEGT. The germline V and J ends were trimmed by 4 bases and 7 bases, with 8 bases remaining between them. The CDR3 length is 13 residues.

The chain has TRBV11-1 and TRBJ2-1; the match to TRBD2 covers 13 bases. This CDR3 is 15 amino acids long. Germline V gene sequence: CDR1 SGHAT, CDR2 FQDESV (reference sequence). The V segment lost 5 bases and the J segment 7 bases; nucleotides outside the gene matches: 5. CDR3 loop: CASSPTSGRANEQFF. The CDR3 DNA follows: TGTGCCAGCAGCCCTACTAGCGGGAGGGCAAATGAGCAGTTCTTC.

This CDR3 is CASTRFGKGATTEAFF. The DNA for the CDR3 is TGTGCCAGCACCCGGTTCGGTAAGGGGGCGACCACTGAAGCTTTCTTT. The chain has TRBV2 and TRBJ1-1; 7 bases are a match to TRBD1. Looked up from germline, CDR1 is SNHLY and CDR2 is FYNNEI. With 7 bases clipped from V and 4 bases from J, the junction kept 15 bases outside the gene matches. The CDR3 contains 16 residues.

This chain connects TRBV5-1 to TRBJ2-3; TRBD1 matches 7 bases. The CDR3 is made up of 16 amino acids. J gave up 2 bases and V 1 base, and 7 bases lay outside the gene matches. Germline CDR1 SGHRS, CDR2 YFSETQ. CDR3 in DNA: TGCGCCAGCAGCTTGCGAAGACAGGGCCCCACAGATACGCAGTATTTT. Its protein product is CASSLRRQGPTDTQYF.

This chain connects TRBV28 to TRBJ1-4, with a possible D match to TRBD1 (6 bases). The V gene's germline CDR1 is MDHEN and CDR2 SYDVKM. This CDR3 is built from 16 residues. With 2 bases removed from V and 3 bases from J, the gap between germline ends came to 13 bases. The CDR3, as DNA: TGTGCCAGCAGTTTAGGGGGCGGGGCACCTAATGAAAAACTGTTTTTT. Its protein product is CASSLGGGAPNEKLFF.

V and J are TRBV9 and TRBJ2-3; 8 bases map to TRBD2. Germline V gene lookup returns CDR1 SGDLS and CDR2 YYNGEE. The CDR3 sequence is 16 residues long. V gave up 3 bases and J gave up 3 bases; unmatched junction bases: 9. In DNA form, the CDR3 reads TGTGCCAGCAGCGATTCCGCGGGAGGTAATACAGATACGCAGTATTTT. This codes for CASSDSAGGNTDTQYF.

V usage is TRBV7-9 and J usage is TRBJ2-1; D is unclear. CDR1 is SEHNR and CDR2 is FQNEAQ in the germline V gene (reference sequence). The CDR3 runs to 13 residues. Deletions cut 2 bases from V and 4 bases from J, with 6 bases between. DNA for the CDR3: TGTGCCAGCAGCTTAACGAGTTACAATGAGCAGTTCTTC. As protein: CASSLTSYNEQFF.

This clone was seen only a few times. The chain combines TRBV18 with TRBJ1-5; 12 bases are a match to TRBD1. The ends lost 3 bases at V and 10 bases at J; junction bases unmatched: 1. Looked up from germline, CDR1 is KGHSH and CDR2 is LQKENI. The CDR3 loop spans 13 amino acids. CDR3 in amino acids: CASSPGQGAPQHF. The CDR3 DNA reads TGTGCCAGCTCACCGGGACAGGGGGCTCCCCAGCATTTT.

DNA for the CDR3: TGTGCCAGCAGCTTGGACGGGGGGAGGGGGACTGAAGCTTTCTTT. Translated: CASSLDGGRGTEAFF. The chain is built from TRBV5-4 and TRBJ1-1; possible D gene TRBD1, 6 bases. Germline V gene data show CDR1 as SGHNT and CDR2 as YYREEE (reference sequence). CDR3 size: 15 residues. V was trimmed by 0 bases and J by 5 bases, leaving 14 bases between them.

The chain joins TRBV23-1 to TRBJ2-7, with 7 positions matching TRBD2. TRBV23-1 is an ORF for which the function is uncertain. This CDR3 region has 12 residues. V was pared by 6 bases and J by 3 bases, with 2 bases of the junction left unmatched. The CDR3, as DNA: TGCGCCAGCAGGCGGGGGAACTACGAGCAGTACTTC. This translates into CASRRGNYEQYF.

The CDR3 DNA follows: TGTGCCAGCAGCTTACGGGCTGGGGCCAACGTCCTGACTTTC. Protein sequence: CASSLRAGANVLTF. The genes are TRBV5-4 and TRBJ2-6; no clear D. The V end was cut by 2 bases, the J end by 2 bases, with 5 bases between. Germline V CDR1 and CDR2: SGHNT, YYREEE (reference sequence). The CDR3 runs to 14 residues.

The chain links TRBV19 to TRBJ1-3; D possibly corresponds to TRBD1 (5 bases). Germline V gene lookup returns CDR1 LNHDA and CDR2 SQIVND (reference sequence). The CDR3 runs to 14 residues. With 4 bases removed from V and 0 bases from J, the gap between germline ends came to 7 bases. CDR3 sequence: CASSTGSSGNTIYF. CDR3 sequence (DNA): TGTGCCAGTAGTACAGGGAGCTCTGGAAACACCATATATTTT.

The chain has TRBV5-6 and TRBJ2-3, with 9 bases fitting TRBD2. The V segment lost 0 bases and the J segment 3 bases; nucleotides outside the gene matches: 8. This CDR3 is built from 17 residues. The germline gives CDR1 SGHDT, CDR2 YYEEEE. CDR3 sequence: CASSLVLSGGLTDTQYF. CDR3 coding DNA: TGTGCCAGCAGCTTGGTTCTTAGCGGGGGTTTAACAGATACGCAGTATTTT.

V and J are TRBV30 and TRBJ2-5, with D possibly TRBD2 on 5 matching bases. This CDR3 is 16 amino acids long. The ends were cut back, 3 bases at V and 5 bases at J, with 22 bases in the middle. Germline loops: CDR1 GTSNPN, CDR2 SVGIG (reference sequence). The CDR3 DNA is TGTGCCTGGAGCCTATTCGGCAGCGGAGATGCGGAGACCCAGTACTTC. Amino acids: CAWSLFGSGDAETQYF.

The gene calls are TRBV2 and TRBJ1-1, with 8 bases aligning to TRBD1. The CDR3 covers 16 residues. Germline V lookup: CDR1 SNHLY, CDR2 FYNNEI. J gave up 0 bases and V 5 bases, and 8 bases lay outside the gene matches. The CDR3 DNA sequence: TGTGCCAGCAGTCCCCTGACAGGGGCCCTGAACACTGAAGCTTTCTTT. Its translation is CASSPLTGALNTEAFF.